These 22 T cell receptor beta chains were all obtained from the same sample, sequenced in a study of OX40 agonist ivuxolimab in advanced cancers. The data were produced by immunoSEQ multiplex PCR, yet TCRdb's version contains in-frame clones alone and is incomplete. Of around 150,000 clones in the sample, approximately 94% were seen once. Sequences were derived from CD4+ or CD8+ T cells sorted from blood, sampled in a trial of the OX40 agonist ivuxolimab. The receptors were sampled from an adult with an advanced solid tumor such as melanoma, head and neck, liver or kidney cancer.

The chain employs TRBV5-6 and TRBJ1-1; D gene ambiguous. CDR1 and CDR2 (germline): SGHDT, YYEEEE. The CDR3 contains 13 residues. The germline V and J ends were trimmed by 0 bases and 1 base, with 4 bases remaining between them. CDR3 DNA sequence: TGTGCCAGCAGCTTGGGGGGGAACACTGAAGCTTTCTTT. Translating gives CASSLGGNTEAFF.

Here the CDR3 DNA reads TGTGCCTGGAGTAGGGCAGATACGCAGTATTTT. Residues: CAWSRADTQYF. V gene TRBV30 combines with J gene TRBJ2-3; D not certain. V was shortened by 2 bases and J by 4 bases, with 4 bases between the two germline ends. The CDR3 length is 11 residues. The V gene's germline CDR1 is GTSNPN and CDR2 SVGIG (reference sequence).

The chain's CDR3 is CASLREGHTEAFF. CDR3 bases: TGTGCCAGCCTGAGGGAGGGGCACACTGAAGCTTTCTTT. V is TRBV19 and J is TRBJ1-1; weak D call: TRBD1 (5 bases). This CDR3 contains 13 residues. The ends were cut back, 9 bases at V and 3 bases at J, with 14 bases in the middle. Germline CDR1 reads LNHDA; CDR2 reads SQIVND (reference sequence).

This clone was seen once. This chain links TRBV15 with TRBJ1-6, with TRBD1 matching 9 bases. The CDR3 loop spans 14 amino acids. CDR1 and CDR2 (germline): LNHNV, YYDKDF (reference sequence). V shed 3 bases, J shed 7 bases, and the junction held 1 base outside the gene matches. CDR3 sequence reads: CATSRGQGNSPLHF. CDR3 sequence (DNA): TGTGCCACCAGCAGGGGACAGGGCAATTCACCCCTCCACTTT.

The rearrangement uses TRBV19 and TRBJ2-2; unclear D gene. This CDR3 comprises 11 residues. Trimming removed 5 bases at V and 4 bases at J, with 2 bases between. Germline V gene lookup returns CDR1 LNHDA and CDR2 SQIVND (reference sequence). The CDR3 nucleotides read TGTGCCAGTAGTTCCACCGGGGAGCTGTTTTTT. Protein sequence: CASSSTGELFF.

V is TRBV4-3 and J is TRBJ2-3; 8 bases align to TRBD2. V dropped 4 bases and J dropped 5; count of bases not matched to a gene: 5. Germline CDR1 is LGHNA and CDR2 is YSLEER. The CDR3 is 14 amino acids. CDR3 in amino acids: CASSPGGAGDTQYF. The CDR3 DNA reads TGCGCCAGCAGCCCCGGGGGGGCCGGAGATACGCAGTATTTT.

This rearrangement joins TRBV19 to TRBJ1-1; perhaps TRBD1 as D (5 bases). Trimming stripped 3 bases from V and 0 bases from J, with 11 bases between. Germline V gene data show CDR1 as LNHDA and CDR2 as SQIVND (reference sequence). The CDR3 runs 15 residues. For the CDR3, the DNA is TGTGCCAGTAGTATCGCAGGGACCATGAACACTGAAGCTTTCTTT. This encodes CASSIAGTMNTEAFF.

The J gene is TRBJ1-1, the V gene TRBV6-1; D is ambiguous. CDR1 and CDR2 (germline): MNHNS, SASEGT. The CDR3 totals 12 residues. V shed 6 bases and J shed 3 bases, with 8 bases lying between them. The CDR3 here is CASRMGHTEAFF. Written as DNA, the CDR3 is TGTGCCAGCAGGATGGGTCACACTGAAGCTTTCTTT.

The chain uses TRBV11-3 and TRBJ2-3; D is possibly TRBD2 (5 bases). CDR1 is SGHNT, CDR2 YENEEA, per germline. The CDR3 runs 14 residues. Trimming cost V 0 bases and J 1 base, with 5 bases left between them. DNA of the CDR3: TGTGCCAGCAGCTTAGAGAGGGGCACAGATACGCAGTATTTT. Amino acids: CASSLERGTDTQYF.

V is TRBV7-8 and J is TRBJ2-2; 13 bases align to TRBD2. The ends lost 4 bases at V and 7 bases at J; junction bases unmatched: 9. Per the germline V gene, CDR1 is SGHVS and CDR2 is FQNEAQ. The CDR3 runs 17 residues. The CDR3: CASSYEGLAGRIGELFF. Here the CDR3 DNA reads TGTGCCAGCAGCTACGAGGGACTAGCGGGACGGATCGGGGAGCTGTTTTTT.

The V call is TRBV4-1, the J call TRBJ1-4; D might be TRBD1 (5 bases). This CDR3 contains 18 residues. V lost 3 bases to trimming and J lost 4 bases, with 21 bases between them. The germline V gene encodes CDR1 MGHRA and CDR2 YSYEKL. Here the CDR3 reads CASSHPRGNRHVNEKLFF. The CDR3 DNA is TGCGCCAGCAGCCACCCTAGGGGCAACCGCCATGTTAATGAAAAACTGTTTTTT.

The V and J genes are TRBV6-5 and TRBJ2-1, with D possibly matching TRBD2 (5 bases). The CDR3 spans 14 residues. Germline assignment: CDR1 MNHEY and CDR2 SVGAGI. Trimming left V 0 bases short and J 6 bases short, with 9 bases between. CDR3 region: CASSYSLATNEQFF. For the CDR3, the DNA is TGTGCCAGCAGTTACTCGCTAGCAACCAATGAGCAGTTCTTC.

This clone was detected only once. The rearrangement links TRBV7-2 to TRBJ2-7, with D maybe TRBD2 (6 bases). V dropped 1 base and J dropped 3 bases, with 13 bases sitting between them. The CDR3 extends over 15 amino acids. Germline loops: CDR1 SGHTA, CDR2 FQGNSA. CDR3 sequence: CASSLGGTGVYEQYF. The CDR3 coding sequence is TGTGCCAGCAGCTTAGGCGGCACGGGGGTCTACGAGCAGTACTTC. The whole variable domain, filled in from reference TRBV7-2 and TRBJ2-7, reads GAGVSQSPSNKVTEKGKDVELRCDPISGHTALYWYRQSLGQGLEFLIYFQGNSAPDKSGLPSDRFSAERTGGSVSTLTIQRTQQEDSAVYLCASSLGGTGVYEQYFGPGTRLTVT.

V gene TRBV7-8 combines with J gene TRBJ1-1; D possibly corresponds to TRBD1 (5 bases). This CDR3 has 14 amino acids. The V end lost 2 bases, the J end lost 6 bases, and 13 bases lay between the germline ends. CDR1 is SGHVS and CDR2 is FQNEAQ in the germline V gene. The CDR3 reads CASSLLTVGAEAFF. Written as DNA, the CDR3 is TGTGCCAGCAGCTTATTGACAGTGGGGGCTGAAGCTTTCTTT.

The chain links TRBV7-2 to TRBJ1-2, with 9 bases fitting TRBD1. Germline CDR1 is SGHTA and CDR2 is FQGNSA. The CDR3 loop spans 16 amino acids. With 4 bases clipped from V and 3 bases from J, the junction kept 9 bases outside the gene matches. CDR3 DNA: TGTGCCAGCAGCTCGGCTCACAGGGGGCACTACTATGGCTACACCTTC. It is translated as CASSSAHRGHYYGYTF.

This clone was seen a single time. The J gene is TRBJ1-4, the V gene TRBV7-9; D call uncertain. The length of the CDR3 is 14 residues. The germline V gene encodes CDR1 SEHNR and CDR2 FQNEAQ (reference sequence). V was shortened by 7 bases and J by 0 bases, with 9 bases between the two germline ends. CDR3 in DNA: TGTGCCAGCACCCCCAGCGCAACTAATGAAAAACTGTTTTTT. Amino acid sequence: CASTPSATNEKLFF.

This clone was seen a few times. The genes are TRBV28 and TRBJ2-1, with D possibly matching TRBD2 (6 bases). V gave up 6 bases and J gave up 0 bases, with 18 bases separating them. The CDR3 runs 17 residues. The V gene's germline CDR1 is MDHEN and CDR2 SYDVKM. The CDR3 loop reads CASRNREAGPSYNEQFF. In DNA form, the CDR3 reads TGTGCCAGCAGAAACCGCGAGGCGGGGCCCTCCTACAATGAGCAGTTCTTC. Using reference TRBV28 and TRBJ2-1 for the parts outside the CDR3, the full variable domain is DVKVTQSSRYLVKRTGEKVFLECVQDMDHENMFWYRQDPGLGLRLIYFSYDVKMKEKGDIPEGYSVSREKKERFSLILESASTNQTSMYLCASRNREAGPSYNEQFFGPGTRLTVL.

This chain joins TRBV5-1 and TRBJ1-2, with TRBD1 matching over 9 bases. J lost 7 bases, V lost 4 bases, and 8 bases had no gene match. Germline CDR1 SGHRS, CDR2 YFSETQ. This CDR3 comprises 14 residues. CDR3: CASSTGQGLSGYTF. CDR3 sequence (DNA): TGCGCCAGCAGCACCGGACAGGGGTTATCTGGCTACACCTTC.

This chain uses TRBV5-1 with TRBJ2-1; possible D gene TRBD2, 6 bases. Germline V gene sequence: CDR1 SGHRS, CDR2 YFSETQ. The CDR3 covers 16 residues. V dropped 4 bases and J dropped 4 bases, with 18 bases sitting between them. CDR3 bases: TGCGCCAGCAGCCCCTCCCCGGGGACTCTATACAATGAGCAGTTCTTC. Translating gives CASSPSPGTLYNEQFF.

V is TRBV7-9 and J is TRBJ2-7, with 10 positions matching TRBD1. The CDR3 extends over 13 amino acids. Per the germline V gene, CDR1 is SEHNR and CDR2 is FQNEAQ (reference sequence). V lost 8 bases, J lost 0 bases, and 1 base stayed unmatched. The CDR3 loop is CASGTGDSYEQYF. In DNA form, the CDR3 reads TGTGCCAGCGGGACAGGGGACTCCTACGAGCAGTACTTC.

In its sample, this clone was seen once. V gene TRBV14 combines with J gene TRBJ2-1; no clear D gene. CDR1 is SGHDN and CDR2 is FVKESK in the germline V gene. The CDR3 runs to 13 residues. V lost 1 base, J lost 8 bases, and 9 bases lay in between. The CDR3 bases are TGTGCCAGCAGCCAAGTAGGTAGGGATGAGCAGTTCTTC. Amino acid sequence: CASSQVGRDEQFF.

In nucleotides, the CDR3 is TGCGCCAGCAGCCAAAAGGGCGGGAGCTCCTACAATGAGCAGTTCTTC. It translates to CASSQKGGSSYNEQFF. V and J are TRBV4-3 and TRBJ2-1, with 7 bases that match TRBD2. This CDR3 region has 16 residues. The junction had 4 bases not matched to a gene; V was cut back by 2 bases and J by 0 bases. Germline-derived CDR1 and CDR2 are LGHNA and YSLEER.